A single sample gave rise to the 13 T cell receptor beta chains below, sequenced in a study of response to subunit inactivated influenza vaccine. MiXCR, run by TCRdb on the RT-PCR reads, gives a single entry per CDR3 protein. The repertoire holds around 250,000 distinct CDR3 sequences, with 12% as singletons. Sequencing was performed on non-naive T cells sorted from PBMCs, taken less than 15 days before vaccination. These receptors were collected from a man aged 45-65 years who received an inactivated influenza vaccine.

The table lists this clonotype with many counts. The chain links TRBV2 to TRBJ2-1; possibly TRBD1 or TRBD2 for D (5 bases each). V was pared by 1 base and J by 14 bases, with 12 bases between. Germline V CDR1 and CDR2: SNHLY, FYNNEI. CDR3 size: 12 residues. This chain's CDR3 is CASSEEGRAEFF. The CDR3 bases are TGTGCCAGCAGTGAAGAGGGGCGAGCGGAGTTCTTC.

This clonotype occurred many times. V gene TRBV7-2 combines with J gene TRBJ2-7, with 12 bases identical to TRBD2. Unmatched junction bases numbered 6, after V lost 1 base and J lost 5 bases. The CDR3 contains 16 residues. Germline V gives CDR1 SGHTA, CDR2 FQGNSA. CDR3: CASSLGLAGGLNEQYF. Here the CDR3 DNA reads TGTGCCAGCAGCTTAGGTCTAGCGGGAGGGCTCAACGAGCAGTACTTC.

V usage is TRBV2 and J usage is TRBJ1-1, with D tentatively TRBD1 (6 bases). There are 13 residues in the CDR3. Germline lookup yields CDR1 SNHLY and CDR2 FYNNEI. V gave up 4 bases and J gave up 5 bases, with 11 bases separating them. The CDR3 is CASSAGDRTEAFF. The CDR3 bases are TGTGCCAGCAGTGCAGGGGATAGGACTGAAGCTTTCTTT.

The chain links TRBV27 to TRBJ1-6; D possibly corresponds to TRBD1 (6 bases). CDR1 and CDR2 from the germline V gene are MNHEY and SMNVEV (reference sequence). V lost 6 bases to trimming and J lost 7 bases, with 16 bases between them. The CDR3 is 15 amino acids. Here the CDR3 reads CASRKTDRINSPLHF. The DNA for the CDR3 is TGTGCCAGCAGAAAAACGGACAGAATCAATTCACCCCTCCACTTT.

This clonotype is medium-sized in the sample. V and J are TRBV4-1 and TRBJ1-2; D is perhaps TRBD1 (6 bases). Germline V lookup: CDR1 MGHRA, CDR2 YSYEKL. This CDR3 has 15 residues. V lost 0 bases and J lost 1, with 9 bases in between. CDR3 sequence reads: CASSQDRTVNYGYTF. The CDR3 bases are TGCGCCAGCAGCCAAGATCGGACAGTTAACTATGGCTACACCTTC.

This clonotype was counted only a few times. This chain uses TRBV4-2 with TRBJ2-3, with D possibly being TRBD2 (5 bases). The CDR3 extends over 15 amino acids. Trimming removed 1 base from V and 4 bases from J, with 12 bases in between. Germline V gene lookup returns CDR1 LGHNA and CDR2 YNFKEQ. DNA for the CDR3: TGTGCCAGCAGCCAAGGGGTGGGGAGCTCAGATACGCAGTATTTT. Protein product: CASSQGVGSSDTQYF.

CDR3 amino acids: CASSLDRGPSPLHF. Here the CDR3 DNA reads TGTGCCAGCAGCTTAGACAGGGGGCCTTCACCCCTCCACTTT. This chain uses TRBV7-2 with TRBJ1-6; 9 bases map to TRBD1. The J segment lost 9 bases and the V segment lost 1 base, leaving 1 base of the junction unmatched. The CDR3 runs 14 residues. The germline gives CDR1 SGHTA, CDR2 FQGNSA.

A remark on this clonotype: This may be a read error, as it is one base from a much larger clone. This chain links TRBV5-6 with TRBJ2-7; TRBD2 aligns across 7 bases. The CDR3 is 13 amino acids. Looked up from germline, CDR1 is SGHDT and CDR2 is YYEEEE. The CDR3 sequence is CTSSPGTTHEQYF. CDR3 DNA sequence: TGTACCAGCAGTCCCGGGACTACCCACGAGCAGTACTTC.

The rearrangement uses TRBV30 and TRBJ1-1; no clear D gene. Trimming removed 0 bases at V and 0 bases at J, with 8 bases between. Per the germline V gene, CDR1 is GTSNPN and CDR2 is SVGIG (reference sequence). CDR3 length equals 14 residues. The CDR3 is CAWSVKLLNTEAFF. The CDR3 DNA reads as TGTGCCTGGAGTGTAAAACTTCTGAACACTGAAGCTTTCTTT.

This clonotype was seen a handful of times. The chain has TRBV7-2 and TRBJ1-2, with D unclear. Per germline, CDR1 SGHTA and CDR2 FQGNSA. V was trimmed by 4 bases and J by 5 bases, leaving 11 bases between them. This CDR3 has 13 residues. CDR3 coding DNA: TGTGCCAGCAGCTCGGACCTACAATATGGCTACACCTTC. It specifies CASSSDLQYGYTF.

This clonotype was seen at least ten times. The CDR3 nucleotides read TGTGCCAGCAGCCAAGAAGGAGGCTATGGCTACACCTTC. It is translated as CASSQEGGYGYTF. The chain carries TRBV4-2 and TRBJ1-2; unclear D gene. The CDR3 spans 13 residues. With 0 bases removed from V and 4 bases from J, the gap between germline ends came to 6 bases. Germline assignment: CDR1 LGHNA and CDR2 YNFKEQ.

The table lists this clonotype with a few counts. The chain combines TRBV5-1 with TRBJ2-3; perhaps TRBD2 as D (5 bases). The CDR3 length is 14 residues. In germline, CDR1 is SGHRS, CDR2 YFSETQ. V lost 0 bases and J 6 bases, leaving 11 bases between the germline ends. CDR3 bases: TGCGCCAGCAGCTTGGGGTCAGGCGGGGATACGCAGTATTTT. It translates to CASSLGSGGDTQYF.

The table lists this clonotype with a few counts. The rearrangement uses TRBV7-8 and TRBJ2-7; TRBD1 aligns across 10 bases. The germline V gene has CDR1 SGHVS and CDR2 FQNEAQ. V lost 4 bases to trimming and J lost 11 bases; unmatched junction nucleotides: 20. This CDR3 spans 17 amino acids. The CDR3 sequence: CASSYQSLGTGDRRKYF. In nucleotides, the CDR3 is TGTGCCAGCAGCTACCAAAGCCTCGGGACAGGGGACCGAAGGAAGTACTTC.